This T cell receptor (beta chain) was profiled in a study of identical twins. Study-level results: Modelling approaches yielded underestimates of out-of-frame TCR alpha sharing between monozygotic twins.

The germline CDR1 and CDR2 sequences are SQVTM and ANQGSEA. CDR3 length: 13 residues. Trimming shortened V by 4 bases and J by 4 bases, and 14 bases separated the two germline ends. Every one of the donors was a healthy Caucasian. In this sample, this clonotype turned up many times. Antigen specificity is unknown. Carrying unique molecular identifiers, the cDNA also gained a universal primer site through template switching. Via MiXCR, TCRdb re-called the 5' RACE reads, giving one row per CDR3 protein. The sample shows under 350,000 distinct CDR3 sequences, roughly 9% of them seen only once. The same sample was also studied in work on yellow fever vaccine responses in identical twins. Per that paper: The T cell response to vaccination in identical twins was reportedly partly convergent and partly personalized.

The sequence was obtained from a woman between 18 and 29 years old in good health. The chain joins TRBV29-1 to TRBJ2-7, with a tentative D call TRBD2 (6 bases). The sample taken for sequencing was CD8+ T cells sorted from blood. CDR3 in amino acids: CSVGSGTGYEQYF. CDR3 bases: TGCAGCGTTGGATCCGGGACTGGGTACGAGCAGTACTTC.